The 12 T cell receptor beta chains given below trace back to one sample, sequenced in a study of shared clonotypes between healthy human individuals. Data came from immunoSEQ multiplex PCR; TCRdb stores just in-frame clones and leaves some out. The sample has roughly 2,300,000 clones, roughly 90% seen once. Material: naive CD4+ T cells from PBMCs. As for subset: CD45RA+ positively selected. Receptors were obtained from a young man in good health. Some clones in this sample may be carry-over from other donors' samples.

The gene calls are TRBV27 and TRBJ1-1, with D possibly TRBD1 on 6 matching bases. The CDR3 has 18 residues. V was trimmed by 1 base and J by 3 bases, leaving 21 bases between them. CDR1 is MNHEY, CDR2 SMNVEV, per germline (reference sequence). CDR3 sequence (DNA): TGTGCCAGCAGTTTATTCGGGGGCGTTGGGGGGAGGTACACTGAAGCTTTCTTT. It translates to CASSLFGGVGGRYTEAFF.

The V call is TRBV5-1, the J call TRBJ1-3, with a possible D match to TRBD1 (6 bases). Germline V gene sequence: CDR1 SGHRS, CDR2 YFSETQ. The V gene lost 3 bases and the J gene lost 6 bases, with 16 bases spanning the gap. The CDR3 spans 15 residues. CDR3 protein: CASSWAGTKENTIYF. CDR3 DNA: TGCGCCAGCAGCTGGGCCGGGACAAAAGAAAACACCATATATTTT.

The CDR3 region has the DNA TGTGCCAGCAGCAAGTCCGGGGCCTACGAGCAGTACTTC. Protein sequence: CASSKSGAYEQYF. This chain joins TRBV9 and TRBJ2-7; possible D gene TRBD2, 5 bases. CDR1 SGDLS and CDR2 YYNGEE come from the germline V gene. The CDR3 has 13 amino acids. Between the trimmed V and J ends, which lost 4 bases and 2 bases, there was a span of 10 bases.

The chain has TRBV10-2 and TRBJ1-2, with TRBD1 identical over 11 bases. This CDR3 contains 14 residues. Germline loops: CDR1 WSHSY, CDR2 SAAADI. With 6 bases clipped from V and 8 bases from J, the junction kept 8 bases outside the gene matches. The CDR3 DNA is TGCGCCAGCAGAAGGACAGGGGGCGGAGGAGGCTACACCTTC. Amino acid sequence: CASRRTGGGGGYTF.

Regarding this clone: This specimen includes other DNA sequences encoding the same CDR3. The chain carries TRBV2 and TRBJ2-3, with D possibly TRBD2 on 6 matching bases. Germline CDR1 and CDR2: SNHLY and FYNNEI. The CDR3 extends over 14 amino acids. V was shortened by 6 bases and J by 4 bases, with 14 bases between the two germline ends. The CDR3 spells CASSLSGGADTQYF. The DNA for the CDR3 is TGTGCCAGCAGCCTTAGCGGAGGGGCAGATACGCAGTATTTT.

This clone was counted once. The chain has TRBV6-1 and TRBJ1-1, with 9 bases that match TRBD1. After removal of 6 bases from V and 4 bases from J, the junction contained 6 bases not matched to a gene. Germline CDR1 is MNHNS and CDR2 is SASEGT. The CDR3 has 14 residues. This CDR3 is CASSVGQGPTEAFF. CDR3 DNA: TGTGCCAGCAGCGTGGGACAGGGCCCCACTGAAGCTTTCTTT.

In its sample, this clone was seen once. The V gene is TRBV28, the J gene TRBJ2-7; 9 bases are shared with TRBD1. Germline V CDR1 and CDR2: MDHEN, SYDVKM. This CDR3 has 14 amino acids. J was trimmed by 0 bases and V by 7 bases; bases with no gene match: 4. The CDR3 loop reads CASTLDRGSYEQYF. The CDR3, as DNA: TGTGCCAGCACCTTGGACAGGGGCTCCTACGAGCAGTACTTC.

Note on this clone: Additional DNA sequences in this sample encode the identical CDR3. The J gene is TRBJ2-3, the V gene TRBV7-9; D call uncertain. Trimming cost V 4 bases and J 4 bases, with 3 bases left between them. Germline-derived CDR1 and CDR2 are SEHNR and FQNEAQ (reference sequence). The CDR3 has 11 residues. Written as DNA, the CDR3 is TGTGCCAGCAGCTCATCAGATACGCAGTATTTT. Translated, it gives CASSSSDTQYF.

This rearrangement joins TRBV19 to TRBJ2-7; TRBD2 matches at 11 bases. V dropped 10 bases and J dropped 2; count of bases not matched to a gene: 10. The CDR3 consists of 15 residues. The germline V gene encodes CDR1 LNHDA and CDR2 SQIVND (reference sequence). For the CDR3, the DNA is TGTGCCACTCGGACTAGCGGGTATGTGACCTACGAGCAGTACTTC. Protein: CATRTSGYVTYEQYF.

A remark on this clone: The same CDR3 can be traced to other DNA sequences in this sample. The chain carries TRBV5-6 and TRBJ1-2; TRBD1 matches at 7 bases. V was pared by 5 bases and J by 4 bases, with 5 bases of the junction left unmatched. Germline V gene data show CDR1 as SGHDT and CDR2 as YYEEEE. This CDR3 is 13 amino acids long. The CDR3 bases are TGTGCCAGCAGTTCGGACAGGATCTATGGCTACACCTTC. It translates to CASSSDRIYGYTF.

The table lists this clone with a count of one. The same CDR3 also results from other DNA sequences found in this sample. The CDR3 region has the DNA TGTGCCAGCAGTTATCGGGACACCTACGAGCAGTACTTC. This translates into CASSYRDTYEQYF. The rearrangement uses TRBV6-5 and TRBJ2-7, with D maybe TRBD1 (6 bases). The germline CDR1 and CDR2 sequences are MNHEY and SVGAGI. The CDR3 sequence is 13 residues long. V was pared by 3 bases and J by 2 bases, with 8 bases between.

V is TRBV11-3 and J is TRBJ2-2; TRBD2 agrees at 9 bases. V lost 2 bases, J lost 7 bases, and 5 bases stayed unmatched. This CDR3 contains 15 residues. From germline, CDR1 is SGHNT and CDR2 YENEEA. The CDR3 is CASSLSGRNSGELFF. CDR3 coding DNA: TGTGCCAGCAGCTTAAGCGGGAGGAATAGCGGGGAGCTGTTTTTT.